The 27 T cell receptor beta chains given below trace back to one sample, sequenced in a study of blood T cell repertoires in COVID-19. TCRdb's copy holds only in-frame clones and misses some; the assay was immunoSEQ multiplex PCR. This sample carries roughly 190,000 clones, 89% of them seen once, and the ten largest clones take about 0.8%. The sample was PBMCs or T cells enriched from blood (not recorded which). Source of these receptors: a woman younger than 30 who had recovered from COVID-19.

Written as DNA, the CDR3 is TGTGCCAGCACCAATCCCGGGACAGGGGGTGGCTACACCTTC. Protein: CASTNPGTGGGYTF. The chain combines TRBV6-5 with TRBJ1-2; 11 bases fit TRBD1. This CDR3 has 14 amino acids. Trimming at V came to 7 bases and at J to 7 bases, leaving 8 bases not matched to a gene. Germline V lookup: CDR1 MNHEY, CDR2 SVGAGI.

V usage is TRBV5-4 and J usage is TRBJ2-1; maybe TRBD1 (5 bases). V was cut by 0 bases and J by 7 bases, with 11 bases left in between. CDR3 size: 14 residues. Germline CDR1 SGHNT, CDR2 YYREEE (reference sequence). CDR3 DNA: TGTGCCAGCAGCTTGGGGGGCCAGGGAAATGAGCAGTTCTTC. Protein: CASSLGGQGNEQFF. Full variable domain (outside the CDR3, taken from reference TRBV5-4 and TRBJ2-1): ETGVTQSPTHLIKTRGQQVTLRCSSQSGHNTVSWYQQALGQGPQFIFQYYREEENGRGNFPPRFSGLQFPNYSSELNVNALELDDSALYLCASSLGGQGNEQFFGPGTRLTVL.

On this clone: The sample contains more than one DNA sequence encoding this CDR3. V and J are TRBV29-1 and TRBJ2-1; TRBD2 might be the D (6 bases). Trimming cost V 3 bases and J 7 bases, with 7 bases left between them. The germline gives CDR1 SQVTM, CDR2 ANQGSEA. This CDR3 is 11 amino acids long. Written as DNA, the CDR3 is TGCAGCGTTGAGCGGGGTAATGAGCAGTTCTTC. Amino acids: CSVERGNEQFF.

The rearrangement joins TRBV20-1 to TRBJ2-7, with D unclear. With 0 bases removed from V and 5 bases from J, the gap between germline ends came to 5 bases. Germline V gene data show CDR1 as DFQATT and CDR2 as SNEGSKA (reference sequence). This CDR3 spans 11 amino acids. The CDR3 nucleotides read TGCAGTGCTAGAGAAGAGGACGAGCAGTACTTC. Protein: CSAREEDEQYF.

The chain has TRBV27 and TRBJ1-2; TRBD1 matches at 11 bases. The junction had 6 bases not matched to a gene; V was cut back by 6 bases and J by 6 bases. CDR1 is MNHEY, CDR2 SMNVEV, per germline (reference sequence). This CDR3 region has 14 residues. The CDR3 reads CASRWGQGVDGYTF. CDR3 nucleotides: TGTGCCAGCAGATGGGGACAGGGGGTAGATGGCTACACCTTC.

The chain combines TRBV28 with TRBJ2-7, with TRBD2 identical over 8 bases. After removal of 6 bases from V and 3 bases from J, the junction contained 7 bases not matched to a gene. Germline-derived CDR1 and CDR2 are MDHEN and SYDVKM. The CDR3 has 14 amino acids. CDR3 sequence: CASRERGPIYEQYF. The DNA for the CDR3 is TGTGCCAGCAGGGAGCGGGGGCCCATCTACGAGCAGTACTTC.

V is TRBV6-1 and J is TRBJ1-3, with unresolved D. There are 15 residues in the CDR3. Germline assignment: CDR1 MNHNS and CDR2 SASEGT. V lost 1 base to trimming and J lost 5 bases, with 12 bases between them. CDR3 residues: CASSEGDSGRNTIYF. DNA of the CDR3: TGTGCCAGCAGTGAAGGGGATTCGGGAAGAAACACCATATATTTT.

The chain carries TRBV28 and TRBJ2-7; 7 bases fit TRBD2. The germline CDR1 and CDR2 sequences are MDHEN and SYDVKM. CDR3 length: 16 residues. Trimming cost V 2 bases and J 0 bases; bases outside gene matches: 7. The CDR3 region has the DNA TGTGCCAGCAGTTTAAACAGGCGGGAGTTCTCCTACGAGCAGTACTTC. Encoded protein: CASSLNRREFSYEQYF.

This clone appeared a single time. CDR3 DNA: TGTGCCAGCAGCTCCCCTAGCAGCCCCTACAATGAGCAGTTCTTC. Translation gives CASSSPSSPYNEQFF. V usage is TRBV7-9 and J usage is TRBJ2-1; a weak D match, TRBD2 (5 bases). This CDR3 has 15 amino acids. The V end was cut by 4 bases, the J end by 2 bases, with 12 bases between. Per the germline V gene, CDR1 is SEHNR and CDR2 is FQNEAQ (reference sequence).

The chain has TRBV28 and TRBJ1-6; D is possibly TRBD1 (5 bases). Germline V gene lookup returns CDR1 MDHEN and CDR2 SYDVKM. The CDR3 is 14 amino acids. V gave up 6 bases and J gave up 7 bases, with 13 bases separating them. Here the CDR3 reads CASRSGGSNSPLHF. The CDR3 DNA sequence: TGTGCCAGCAGGTCGGGGGGTAGCAATTCACCCCTCCACTTT.

This chain joins TRBV4-2 and TRBJ1-2; no reliable D call. CDR3 size: 15 residues. The V and J ends lost 3 bases and 5 bases respectively, with 16 bases between them. CDR1 and CDR2 from the germline V gene are LGHNA and YNFKEQ. The CDR3 loop is CASSQETDRRYGYTF. The CDR3 DNA reads TGTGCCAGCAGCCAGGAAACGGATCGGAGGTATGGCTACACCTTC.

Here the CDR3 reads CASSMLAGVSAEQFF. CDR3 in DNA: TGTGCCAGCAGCATGCTAGCGGGAGTATCAGCTGAGCAGTTCTTC. This sequence joins TRBV7-2 and TRBJ2-1; 10 bases fit TRBD2. The CDR3 consists of 15 residues. Germline V gene lookup returns CDR1 SGHTA and CDR2 FQGNSA. The V segment lost 5 bases and the J segment 9 bases; nucleotides outside the gene matches: 10.

The chain employs TRBV6-4 and TRBJ2-7, with 14 bases identical to TRBD2. Germline V CDR1 and CDR2: MRHNA, SNTAGT. With 11 bases clipped from V and 5 bases from J, the junction kept 14 bases outside the gene matches. This CDR3 comprises 16 residues. The CDR3 is CAPSGTSGRGADEQYF. CDR3 in DNA: TGTGCCCCATCAGGGACTAGCGGGAGAGGGGCGGACGAGCAGTACTTC.

V usage is TRBV28 and J usage is TRBJ1-2; D gene unclear. This CDR3 comprises 13 residues. In germline, CDR1 is MDHEN, CDR2 SYDVKM. Trimming pared 7 bases from V and 5 bases from J, leaving 14 bases between. Here the CDR3 DNA reads TGTGCCAGCAATACTTACCGTCGGTATGGCTACACCTTC. Amino acids: CASNTYRRYGYTF.

The rearrangement joins TRBV5-1 to TRBJ2-6; weak D call: TRBD1 (5 bases). This CDR3 is built from 16 residues. Germline CDR1 SGHRS, CDR2 YFSETQ. Trimming shortened V by 4 bases and J by 2 bases, and 13 bases separated the two germline ends. The CDR3 is CASSVQGIAGANVLTF. The CDR3 DNA follows: TGCGCCAGCAGCGTTCAGGGCATAGCTGGGGCCAACGTCCTGACTTTC.

This chain links TRBV2 with TRBJ2-1; 15 bases are shared with TRBD2. Germline V CDR1 and CDR2: SNHLY, FYNNEI. V shed 5 bases, J shed 7 bases, and the junction held 6 bases outside the gene matches. CDR3 size: 16 residues. CDR3 nucleotide sequence: TGTGCCAGCAGTCGGACTAGCGGGAGGGCAATAAATGAGCAGTTCTTC. It specifies CASSRTSGRAINEQFF. The full variable domain, in which reference TRBV2 and TRBJ2-1 provide the parts outside the CDR3, is EPEVTQTPSHQVTQMGQEVILRCVPISNHLYFYWYRQILGQKVEFLVSFYNNEISEKSEIFDDQFSVERPDGSNFTLKIRSTKLEDSAMYFCASSRTSGRAINEQFFGPGTRLTVL.

The chain carries TRBV27 and TRBJ2-3; 14 bases fit TRBD2. V shed 6 bases and J 4 bases; nucleotides not matched to a gene: 0. This CDR3 region has 14 residues. Germline V CDR1 and CDR2: MNHEY, SMNVEV (reference sequence). CDR3 region: CASRGLAGADTQYF. The CDR3 bases are TGTGCCAGCAGGGGACTAGCGGGAGCAGATACGCAGTATTTT.

The rearrangement links TRBV18 to TRBJ2-3; TRBD2 matches 12 bases. V dropped 3 bases and J dropped 6; count of bases not matched to a gene: 7. The V gene's germline CDR1 is KGHSH and CDR2 LQKENI. This CDR3 is 16 amino acids long. CDR3 nucleotides: TGTGCCAGCTCACCTCCGGTGACTAGCGGGAGTGATACGCAGTATTTT. This gives the protein CASSPPVTSGSDTQYF. Full variable domain (rest looked up from reference TRBV18 and TRBJ2-3): NAGVMQNPRHLVRRRGQEARLRCSPMKGHSHVYWYRQLPEEGLKFMVYLQKENIIDESGMPKERFSAEFPKEGPSILRIQQVVRGDSAAYFCASSPPVTSGSDTQYFGPGTRLTVL.

This clone was seen once. The V and J genes are TRBV9 and TRBJ1-1; D not resolved. The length of the CDR3 is 13 residues. V was shortened by 1 base and J by 4 bases, with 8 bases between the two germline ends. The germline V gene encodes CDR1 SGDLS and CDR2 YYNGEE. CDR3 region: CASSVSVATEAFF. CDR3 nucleotides: TGTGCCAGCAGCGTAAGCGTAGCCACTGAAGCTTTCTTT.

This clone was counted once. The chain is built from TRBV7-2 and TRBJ1-2, with 10 bases matching TRBD1. The CDR3 contains 14 residues. Trimming took 3 bases from V and 7 from J; bases not matched to a gene: 5. Germline V gene lookup returns CDR1 SGHTA and CDR2 FQGNSA. CDR3 in DNA: TGTGCCAGCAGCTTTGCCGGGACAGGGGTTGGCTACACCTTC. It is translated as CASSFAGTGVGYTF.

This clone turned up a few times. The rearrangement uses TRBV4-3 and TRBJ2-1; weak D call: TRBD2 (5 bases). This CDR3 region has 16 residues. V gave up 4 bases and J gave up 4 bases, with 17 bases separating them. Germline loops: CDR1 LGHNA, CDR2 YSLEER. DNA of the CDR3: TGCGCCAGCAGCCTTAAAACGGGTGGGGAGTACAATGAGCAGTTCTTC. It codes for CASSLKTGGEYNEQFF.

The chain couples TRBV6-1 to TRBJ1-1; D is perhaps TRBD1 (5 bases). The CDR3 covers 15 residues. CDR1 MNHNS and CDR2 SASEGT come from the germline V gene. Trimming took off 1 base at V and 3 bases at J, with 12 bases between the two ends. This CDR3 is CASSEGEGMDTEAFF. CDR3 coding DNA: TGTGCCAGCAGTGAAGGGGAGGGGATGGACACTGAAGCTTTCTTT.

The V gene is TRBV4-1, the J gene TRBJ1-5, with D possibly TRBD1 on 6 matching bases. This CDR3 is built from 15 residues. The ends were cut back, 0 bases at V and 3 bases at J, with 9 bases in the middle. Germline assignment: CDR1 MGHRA and CDR2 YSYEKL. As DNA, the CDR3 is TGCGCCAGCAGCCAAGATTACAGGGCCAATCAGCCCCAGCATTTT. Translation: CASSQDYRANQPQHF.

The gene calls are TRBV18 and TRBJ2-1, with 12 bases fitting TRBD2. Germline V gene sequence: CDR1 KGHSH, CDR2 LQKENI. V was clipped by 1 base and J by 1 base; unmatched bases: 2. This CDR3 region has 17 residues. The DNA for the CDR3 is TGTGCCAGCTCACCACGTCTAGCGGGAGGGTCCTACAATGAGCAGTTCTTC. Its protein is CASSPRLAGGSYNEQFF.

The chain combines TRBV5-1 with TRBJ2-2; TRBD2 is a possible D gene (5 bases). V shed 1 base and J shed 7 bases, with 14 bases lying between them. This CDR3 spans 15 amino acids. Germline V CDR1 and CDR2: SGHRS, YFSETQ. The CDR3 coding sequence is TGCGCCAGCAGCTTGTTATCAGAGGGAGTCGGGGAGCTGTTTTTT. This codes for CASSLLSEGVGELFF.

This clone was observed once. The V and J genes are TRBV3-1 (or the pseudogene TRBV3-2) and TRBJ2-7, with 9 bases aligning to TRBD2. This CDR3 has 15 residues. Germline trimming cut 1 base from V and 5 bases from J; bases unmatched to any gene: 6. The germline CDR1 and CDR2 sequences are LGHDT and YNNKEL (reference sequence). The CDR3 here is CASSQGTAGGHEQYF. CDR3 nucleotides: TGTGCCAGCAGCCAAGGTACAGCGGGGGGCCACGAGCAGTACTTC.

The rearrangement joins TRBV25-1 to TRBJ1-5, with D maybe TRBD1 (6 bases). With 6 bases removed from V and 1 base from J, the gap between germline ends came to 10 bases. The CDR3 is 14 amino acids. CDR1 is MGHDK and CDR2 is SYGVNS in the germline V gene. The CDR3 nucleotides read TGTGCCAGCAGCCAGGGGCAGAGCAATCAGCCCCAGCATTTT. Translated: CASSQGQSNQPQHF.